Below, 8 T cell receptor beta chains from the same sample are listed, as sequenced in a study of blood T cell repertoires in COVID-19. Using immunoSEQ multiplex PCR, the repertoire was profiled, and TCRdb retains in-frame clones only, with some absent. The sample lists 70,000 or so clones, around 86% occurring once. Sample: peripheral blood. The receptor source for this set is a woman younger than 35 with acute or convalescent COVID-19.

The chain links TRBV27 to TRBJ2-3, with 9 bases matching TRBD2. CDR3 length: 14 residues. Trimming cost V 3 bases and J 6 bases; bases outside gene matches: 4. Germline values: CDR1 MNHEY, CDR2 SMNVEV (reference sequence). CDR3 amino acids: CASSFGTSSDTQYF. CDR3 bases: TGTGCCAGCAGTTTTGGGACTAGCTCTGATACGCAGTATTTT.

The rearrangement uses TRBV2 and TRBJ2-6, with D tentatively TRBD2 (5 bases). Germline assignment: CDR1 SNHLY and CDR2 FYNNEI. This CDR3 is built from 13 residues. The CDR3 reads CAIEGSGANVLTF. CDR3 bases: TGTGCTATAGAGGGCTCTGGGGCCAACGTCCTGACTTTC.

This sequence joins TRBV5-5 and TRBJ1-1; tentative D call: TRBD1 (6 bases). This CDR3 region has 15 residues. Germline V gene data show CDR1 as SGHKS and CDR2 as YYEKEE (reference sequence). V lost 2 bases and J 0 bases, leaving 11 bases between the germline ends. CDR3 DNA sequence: TGTGCCAGCAGCTTCCGGGGGGACATGAACACTGAAGCTTTCTTT. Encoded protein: CASSFRGDMNTEAFF.

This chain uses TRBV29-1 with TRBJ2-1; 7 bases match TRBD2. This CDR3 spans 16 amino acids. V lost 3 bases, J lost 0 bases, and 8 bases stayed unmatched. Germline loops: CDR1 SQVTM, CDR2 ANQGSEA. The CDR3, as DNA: TGCAGCGTTGAGGGCCTAGCGGAAAGCTCCTACAATGAGCAGTTCTTC. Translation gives CSVEGLAESSYNEQFF.

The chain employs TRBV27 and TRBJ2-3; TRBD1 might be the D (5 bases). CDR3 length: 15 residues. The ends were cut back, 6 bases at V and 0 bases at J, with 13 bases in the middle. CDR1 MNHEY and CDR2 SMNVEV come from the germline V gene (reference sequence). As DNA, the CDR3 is TGTGCCAGCAGACGCAGCGCAGGGAGCACAGATACGCAGTATTTT. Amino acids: CASRRSAGSTDTQYF.

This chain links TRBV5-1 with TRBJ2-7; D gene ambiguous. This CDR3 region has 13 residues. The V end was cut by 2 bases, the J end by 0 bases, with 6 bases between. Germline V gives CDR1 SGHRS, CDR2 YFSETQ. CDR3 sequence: CASSFEVSYEQYF. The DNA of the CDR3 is TGCGCCAGCAGCTTTGAGGTCTCCTACGAGCAGTACTTC.

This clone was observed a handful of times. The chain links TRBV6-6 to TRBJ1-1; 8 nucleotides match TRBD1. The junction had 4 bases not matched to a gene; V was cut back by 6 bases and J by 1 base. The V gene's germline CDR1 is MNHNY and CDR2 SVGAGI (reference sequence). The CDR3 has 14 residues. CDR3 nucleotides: TGTGCCAGCAGGACAGGGGCAAAGAACACTGAAGCTTTCTTT. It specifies CASRTGAKNTEAFF.

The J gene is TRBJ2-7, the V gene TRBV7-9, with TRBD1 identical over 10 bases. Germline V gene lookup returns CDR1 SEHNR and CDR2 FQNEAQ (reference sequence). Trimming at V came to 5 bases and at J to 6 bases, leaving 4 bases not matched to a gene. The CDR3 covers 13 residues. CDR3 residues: CASSVGQGVEQYF. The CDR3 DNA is TGTGCCAGCAGCGTAGGACAGGGGGTCGAGCAGTACTTC. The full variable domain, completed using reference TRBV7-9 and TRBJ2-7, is DTGVSQNPRHKITKRGQNVTFRCDPISEHNRLYWYRQTLGQGPEFLTYFQNEAQLEKSRLLSDRFSAERPKGSFSTLEIQRTEQGDSAMYLCASSVGQGVEQYFGPGTRLTVT.